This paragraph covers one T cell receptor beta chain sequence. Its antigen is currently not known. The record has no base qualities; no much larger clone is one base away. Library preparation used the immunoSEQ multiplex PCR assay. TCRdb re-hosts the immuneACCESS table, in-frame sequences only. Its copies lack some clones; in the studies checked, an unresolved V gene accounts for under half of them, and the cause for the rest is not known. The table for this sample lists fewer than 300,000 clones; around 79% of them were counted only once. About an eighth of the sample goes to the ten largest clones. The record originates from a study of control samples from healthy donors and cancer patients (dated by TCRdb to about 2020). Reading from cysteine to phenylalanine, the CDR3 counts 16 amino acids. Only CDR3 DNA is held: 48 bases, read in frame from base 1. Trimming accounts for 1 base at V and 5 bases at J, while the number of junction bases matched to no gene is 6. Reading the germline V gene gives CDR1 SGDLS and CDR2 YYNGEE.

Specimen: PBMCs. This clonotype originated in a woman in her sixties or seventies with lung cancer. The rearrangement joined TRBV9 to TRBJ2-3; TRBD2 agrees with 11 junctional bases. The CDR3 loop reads CASSVSSGGAGDTQYF. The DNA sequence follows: TGTGCCAGCAGCGTAAGTAGCGGGGGGGCAGGAGATACGCAGTATTTT.